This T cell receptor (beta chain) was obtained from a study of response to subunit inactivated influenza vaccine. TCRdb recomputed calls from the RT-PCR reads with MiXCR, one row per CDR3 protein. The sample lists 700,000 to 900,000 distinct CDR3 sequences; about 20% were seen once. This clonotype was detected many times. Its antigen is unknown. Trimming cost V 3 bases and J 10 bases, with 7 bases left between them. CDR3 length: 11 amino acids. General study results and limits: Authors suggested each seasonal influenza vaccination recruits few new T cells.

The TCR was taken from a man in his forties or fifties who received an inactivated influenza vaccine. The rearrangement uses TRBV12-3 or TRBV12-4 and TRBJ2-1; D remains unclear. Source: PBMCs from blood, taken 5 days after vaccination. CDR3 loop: CASSFSREQFF. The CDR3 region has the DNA TGTGCCAGCAGTTTTAGCAGGGAGCAGTTCTTC.